These 10 T cell receptor beta chains were sequenced from one sample in a study of T cell responses to AZD1222 COVID-19 vaccine (dated by TCRdb to the early 2020s). The library was obtained by the immunoSEQ multiplex PCR assay. TCRdb carries this immuneACCESS record with in-frame sequences only. Its versions omit some clonotypes, under half of them owing to an unresolved V gene in the studies checked, with the rest unexplained. The sample table lists hundreds of thousands of clones, under 95% of them with a count of one. The top ten clonotypes cover about 1% of the sample. This sample's time point label indicates: baseline before first vaccination. In light of the paper, this sample's treatment or condition label describes: meningococcal conjugate vaccine given as trial control. Material: peripheral blood, obtained on day 0 of MenACWY control vaccination. The receptors here all came from an adult in good health.

This clone appeared once. This chain joins TRBV11-1 and TRBJ1-4, with D possibly being TRBD1 (5 bases). V lost 5 bases and J lost 10, with 17 bases in between. The CDR3 length is 14 residues. Looked up from germline, CDR1 is SGHAT and CDR2 is FQDESV (reference sequence). CDR3 region: CASSRRDASGKLFF. CDR3 coding DNA: TGTGCCAGCAGCCGCAGGGACGCATCGGGAAAACTGTTTTTT.

This rearrangement joins TRBV27 to TRBJ1-6, with 9 bases aligning to TRBD1. With V trimmed by 5 bases and J by 6 bases, 8 bases remained unmatched. This CDR3 is 16 amino acids long. CDR1 and CDR2 from the germline V gene are MNHEY and SMNVEV (reference sequence). The CDR3 reads CASSQARTGVNSPLHF. For the CDR3, the DNA is TGTGCCAGCAGTCAAGCCCGGACAGGGGTTAATTCACCCCTCCACTTT.

This clone has more than one count but fewer than ten. The chain uses TRBV7-2 and TRBJ1-6, with D possibly being TRBD1 (6 bases). Germline V gene lookup returns CDR1 SGHTA and CDR2 FQGNSA. Trimming left V 5 bases short and J 4 bases short, with 12 bases between. The CDR3 is 15 residues long. This CDR3 is CASSASTGYNSPLHF. CDR3 coding DNA: TGTGCCAGCAGCGCCTCAACAGGGTATAATTCACCCCTCCACTTT.

The chain links TRBV12-3 or TRBV12-4 to TRBJ1-2, with D uncertain. The CDR3 runs 11 residues. Trimming pared 6 bases from V and 6 bases from J, leaving 8 bases between. CDR3 in amino acids: CASSLRDGYTF. For the CDR3, the DNA is TGTGCCAGCAGCCTAAGGGATGGCTACACCTTC.

V and J are TRBV6-1 and TRBJ1-2; tentative D call: TRBD1 (6 bases). The germline gives CDR1 MNHNS, CDR2 SASEGT. The V end lost 2 bases, the J end lost 8 bases, and 18 bases lay between the germline ends. The CDR3 extends over 15 amino acids. CDR3 protein: CASSEFGEGGPGYTF. In DNA, the CDR3 is TGTGCCAGCAGTGAATTCGGGGAGGGGGGGCCCGGCTACACCTTC.

This chain uses TRBV28 with TRBJ1-1, with a tentative D call TRBD1 (5 bases). V was clipped by 5 bases and J by 4 bases, with 14 bases between them. This CDR3 contains 14 residues. Germline V lookup: CDR1 MDHEN, CDR2 SYDVKM. The CDR3 coding sequence is TGTGCCAGCAGTGCGGGGCCTAAGGGCACTGAAGCTTTCTTT. Translated: CASSAGPKGTEAFF.

The chain has TRBV7-8 and TRBJ1-2; 8 bases match TRBD1. CDR1 and CDR2 (germline): SGHVS, FQNEAQ. The CDR3 is 16 residues long. Germline trimming cut 0 bases from V and 1 base from J; bases unmatched to any gene: 4. The CDR3 region has the DNA TGTGCCAGCAGCTTAGCTCGTACAGGGGGTAACTATGGCTACACCTTC. Translation: CASSLARTGGNYGYTF.

The V gene is TRBV27, the J gene TRBJ1-5; no clear D. This CDR3 comprises 18 residues. Looked up from germline, CDR1 is MNHEY and CDR2 is SMNVEV (reference sequence). With 5 bases removed from V and 7 bases from J, the gap between germline ends came to 27 bases. CDR3 in amino acids: CASSIRPPPSLSGQPQHF. DNA for the CDR3: TGTGCCAGCAGTATTAGGCCGCCCCCCTCTTTGTCGGGCCAGCCCCAGCATTTT.

The V gene is TRBV5-6, the J gene TRBJ1-4; D not certain. Germline CDR1 SGHDT, CDR2 YYEEEE. Trimming stripped 3 bases from V and 5 bases from J, with 17 bases between. This CDR3 is 16 amino acids long. CDR3 bases: TGTGCCAGCAGCTCCGACCTGACTCGTTTCAATGAAAAACTGTTTTTT. This gives the protein CASSSDLTRFNEKLFF.

This sequence joins TRBV11-1 and TRBJ2-1; D remains ambiguous. This CDR3 comprises 14 residues. V lost 2 bases, J lost 2 bases, and 7 bases lay in between. Looked up from germline, CDR1 is SGHAT and CDR2 is FQDESV (reference sequence). The CDR3 DNA reads TGTGCCAGCAGCTTACGGGCAGCCTACAATGAGCAGTTCTTC. This gives the protein CASSLRAAYNEQFF.